One and the same sample provided the 32 T cell receptor beta chains below, sequenced in a study of Graves' ophthalmopathy and Graves' hyperthyroidism. CDR3 regions of TCR beta were amplified from RNA transcripts. HTBI-primed RT-PCR formed the first round, and a multiplex PCR formed the second. TCRdb re-analysed the multiplex PCR reads in MiXCR, keeping a single row per CDR3 protein. This table holds a few hundred thousand distinct CDR3 sequences, under 40% found once. The sample was peripheral blood or thyroid tissue (not recorded which). Receptors were obtained from an adult man with Graves' hyperthyroidism.

The chain is built from TRBV29-1 and TRBJ2-6; no clear D. This CDR3 has 11 residues. V was pared by 3 bases and J by 4 bases, with 1 base between. Per germline, CDR1 SQVTM and CDR2 ANQGSEA. The CDR3 loop is CSVEGANVLTF. In DNA, the CDR3 is TGCAGCGTTGAGGGGGCCAACGTCCTGACTTTC.

The V and J genes are TRBV10-2 and TRBJ2-5; D unclear. This CDR3 spans 14 amino acids. Germline assignment: CDR1 WSHSY and CDR2 SAAADI. V lost 0 bases and J 4 bases, leaving 9 bases between the germline ends. The CDR3 here is CASSESKGLETQYF. The CDR3 DNA is TGCGCCAGCAGTGAGTCGAAGGGATTAGAGACCCAGTACTTC.

Remarks on this clonotype: The CDR3 ends on some other residue instead of the conserved phenylalanine or tryptophan, so this is likely a read error. The DNA is omitted, as the CDR3 cannot be located on it reliably, and the CDR3 follows TCRdb's listing. This chain joins TRBV15 and TRBJ2-7. The CDR3 length equals 9 residues, ends included. CDR1 LNHNV and CDR2 YYDKDF come from the germline V gene (reference sequence). CDR3 sequence reads: CATSREGYK.

This clonotype was seen at least ten times. The chain joins TRBV6-1 to TRBJ1-2; D uncertain. V was trimmed by 6 bases and J by 3 bases, leaving 11 bases between them. The germline V gene encodes CDR1 MNHNS and CDR2 SASEGT. The CDR3 loop spans 13 amino acids. The CDR3 DNA is TGTGCCAGCAGGCCAGACGGATACTATGGCTACACCTTC. This sequence encodes CASRPDGYYGYTF.

This clonotype was counted ten times or more. The chain joins TRBV24-1 to TRBJ1-2; no definite D call. Trimming took 4 bases from V and 6 from J, leaving 17 bases between them. Germline CDR1 is KGHDR and CDR2 is SFDVKD. This CDR3 comprises 15 residues. CDR3 sequence: CATSDPKTNSNGYTF. The CDR3 coding sequence is TGTGCCACCAGTGACCCGAAGACAAATTCAAATGGCTACACCTTC.

The rearrangement uses TRBV19 and TRBJ1-1; no firm D call. There are 13 residues in the CDR3. V gave up 1 base and J gave up 1 base, with 4 bases separating them. The germline V gene has CDR1 LNHDA and CDR2 SQIVND (reference sequence). CDR3 loop: CASSIGWNTEAFF. The DNA for the CDR3 is TGTGCCAGTAGTATAGGTTGGAACACTGAAGCTTTCTTT.

This clonotype has a handful of counts. V and J are TRBV7-9 and TRBJ2-7; 8 bases fit TRBD1. V lost 6 bases and J lost 9; bases outside the gene matches: 22. The CDR3 runs to 17 residues. The germline gives CDR1 SEHNR, CDR2 FQNEAQ (reference sequence). The CDR3, as DNA: TGTGCCAGCAGTTTTATTGATGTAGGACAGGGTAAAATCGGGCAGTACTTC. Residues: CASSFIDVGQGKIGQYF.

Ten or more counts support this clonotype. Written as DNA, the CDR3 is TGCAGTGCTAGAGATAGACAGTTCTCCTACGAGCAGTACTTC. Translated: CSARDRQFSYEQYF. The chain couples TRBV20-1 to TRBJ2-7; D perhaps matches TRBD1 (5 bases). Germline lookup yields CDR1 DFQATT and CDR2 SNEGSKA (reference sequence). V lost 0 bases to trimming and J lost 0 bases, with 9 bases between them. This CDR3 spans 14 amino acids.

This clonotype has at least ten counts. The chain joins TRBV15 to TRBJ1-2; D is unresolved. This CDR3 is built from 16 residues. The V end was cut by 3 bases, the J end by 7 bases, with 21 bases between. Germline lookup yields CDR1 LNHNV and CDR2 YYDKDF (reference sequence). The CDR3 region is CATSRDQWSGYGGYTF. Written as DNA, the CDR3 is TGTGCCACCAGCAGGGACCAATGGTCGGGCTACGGTGGCTACACCTTC.

This clonotype occurred many times. The CDR3: CASNRALAGGELFF. The CDR3 DNA is TGTGCCAGCAACCGCGCACTAGCCGGCGGGGAGCTGTTTTTT. The chain joins TRBV2 to TRBJ2-2; D is possibly TRBD2 (6 bases). Germline assignment: CDR1 SNHLY and CDR2 FYNNEI. This CDR3 has 14 residues. Trimming removed 7 bases at V and 7 bases at J, with 16 bases between.

CDR3 residues: CASSSLENSNQPQHF. The CDR3 DNA follows: TGTGCCAGCAGTTCATTAGAGAATAGCAATCAGCCCCAGCATTTT. The genes are TRBV28 and TRBJ1-5, with D uncertain. The germline gives CDR1 MDHEN, CDR2 SYDVKM. The CDR3 runs 15 residues. V was shortened by 4 bases and J by 0 bases, with 10 bases between the two germline ends.

The sample holds many counts of this clonotype. The rearrangement uses TRBV5-6 and TRBJ2-7, with no clear D. Trimming stripped 0 bases from V and 3 bases from J, with 7 bases between. The CDR3 is 13 residues long. Germline values: CDR1 SGHDT, CDR2 YYEEEE. The CDR3 DNA follows: TGTGCCAGCAGCTTGGTCGTAGACTACGAGCAGTACTTC. Translated, it gives CASSLVVDYEQYF.

V gene TRBV2 combines with J gene TRBJ2-7, with D uncertain. The J call may not be correct, given that the DNA end is closer to TRBJ2-1. The CDR3 totals 14 residues. Per germline, CDR1 SNHLY and CDR2 FYNNEI. CDR3 amino acids: CASSEALARYEQFF. The DNA for the CDR3 is TGTGCCAGCAGTGAAGCGCTTGCTCGCTATGAGCAGTTCTTC.

The chain recombines TRBV7-4 with TRBJ2-7; TRBD2 matches at 7 bases. Germline CDR1 and CDR2: SGHVT and SQSDAQ. This CDR3 is 15 amino acids long. V was pared by 4 bases and J by 7 bases, with 13 bases of the junction left unmatched. The CDR3 protein is CASSCLAASYNEQYF. The CDR3 nucleotides read TGTGCCAGCAGCTGCCTAGCGGCCTCCTACAATGAGCAGTACTTC. Drawing the rest from reference TRBV7-4 and TRBJ2-7, the complete variable domain is GAGVSQSPRYKVAKRGRDVALRCDSISGHVTLYWYRQTLGQGSEVLTYSQSDAQRDKSGRPSGRFSAERPERSVSTLKIQRTEQGDSAVYLCASSCLAASYNEQYFGPGTRLTVT.

This clonotype was picked up many times. The chain employs TRBV7-9 and TRBJ1-1, with a tentative D call TRBD1 (5 bases). This CDR3 has 14 amino acids. Germline CDR1 reads SEHNR; CDR2 reads FQNEAQ (reference sequence). V dropped 3 bases and J dropped 1 base, with 9 bases sitting between them. The CDR3: CASSFSQGNTEAFF. Here the CDR3 DNA reads TGTGCCAGCAGCTTCTCGCAGGGGAACACTGAAGCTTTCTTT. Variable domain in full (rest from reference TRBV7-9 and TRBJ1-1): DTGVSQNPRHKITKRGQNVTFRCDPISEHNRLYWYRQTLGQGPEFLTYFQNEAQLEKSRLLSDRFSAERPKGSFSTLEIQRTEQGDSAMYLCASSFSQGNTEAFFGQGTRLTVV.

The chain links TRBV2 to TRBJ2-7; the D gene is possibly TRBD2 (6 bases). The V end lost 6 bases, the J end lost 5 bases, and 8 bases lay between the germline ends. CDR1 and CDR2 (germline): SNHLY, FYNNEI. This CDR3 is 11 amino acids long. The CDR3 DNA reads TGTGCCAGCAGGGGAGGCCACGAGCAGTACTTC. Translated, it gives CASRGGHEQYF.

This clonotype was counted a single time. This clone may be a read error of a much larger clone one base away. This chain links TRBV7-3 with TRBJ2-5; the match to TRBD1 covers 7 bases. The CDR3 has 14 residues. The germline V gene has CDR1 SGHTA and CDR2 FQGTGA. The CDR3: CASSRGQAQGTQYF. The CDR3 region has the DNA TGTGCCAGCAGCCGTGGACAGGCCCAAGGGACCCAGTACTTC.

This clonotype was recorded many times. The V gene is TRBV4-2, the J gene TRBJ2-7; TRBD2 matches at 9 bases. V gave up 0 bases and J gave up 2 bases; unmatched junction bases: 5. This CDR3 contains 16 residues. Per germline, CDR1 LGHNA and CDR2 YNFKEQ. In DNA form, the CDR3 reads TGTGCCAGCAGCCAAGATGGGCTAGCGGGGACCTACGAGCAGTACTTC. Amino acids: CASSQDGLAGTYEQYF.

This chain uses TRBV20-1 with TRBJ1-2; D is perhaps TRBD1 (5 bases). Looked up from germline, CDR1 is DFQATT and CDR2 is SNEGSKA (reference sequence). Trimming removed 3 bases from V and 4 bases from J, with 15 bases in between. This CDR3 region has 14 residues. CDR3 nucleotides: TGCAGTGCTAGTTCGGGGTTCGGGGGCTATGGCTACACCTTC. This sequence encodes CSASSGFGGYGYTF.

The V call is TRBV25-1, the J call TRBJ1-5, with TRBD1 identical over 7 bases. Germline V lookup: CDR1 MGHDK, CDR2 SYGVNS. This CDR3 comprises 14 residues. J lost 9 bases, V lost 2 bases, and 7 bases had no gene match. The CDR3: CASSEKGGSGPQHF. CDR3 nucleotides: TGTGCCAGCAGTGAAAAAGGGGGCAGTGGGCCCCAGCATTTT.

The gene calls are TRBV7-2 and TRBJ2-2, with a weak D call TRBD1 (5 bases). Trimming stripped 6 bases from V and 8 bases from J, with 13 bases between. Per the germline V gene, CDR1 is SGHTA and CDR2 is FQGNSA. The CDR3 sequence is 13 residues long. The CDR3 nucleotides read TGTGCCAGCAGGGAAGCCAGGGTTGGGGAGCTGTTTTTT. This sequence encodes CASREARVGELFF.

The chain is built from TRBV7-8 and TRBJ1-5; D call uncertain. The germline gives CDR1 SGHVS, CDR2 FQNEAQ. This CDR3 comprises 11 residues. CDR3 in amino acids: CTGSSNQPQHF. The CDR3 DNA sequence: TGTACCGGCAGCTCTAATCAGCCCCAGCATTTT.

This clonotype has a single count. This chain connects TRBV20-1 to TRBJ2-5; D may be TRBD2 (6 bases). The length of the CDR3 is 15 residues. Trimming took 0 bases from V and 5 from J, leaving 16 bases between them. Germline V lookup: CDR1 DFQATT, CDR2 SNEGSKA (reference sequence). CDR3 nucleotide sequence: TGCAGTGCTAGAGATAACGGGGAGGCCGGGGAGACCCAGTACTTC. This gives the protein CSARDNGEAGETQYF.

This clonotype was seen more than once but under ten times. This may be a read error, as it is one base from a much larger clone. CDR3 amino acids: CASSMGQAYEQYF. CDR3 in DNA: TGTGCCAGCAGCATGGGACAGGCCTACGAGCAGTACTTC. The V gene is TRBV7-9, the J gene TRBJ2-7; 8 bases are shared with TRBD1. The CDR3 runs to 13 residues. Trimming took 5 bases from V and 2 from J; bases not matched to a gene: 2. Germline assignment: CDR1 SEHNR and CDR2 FQNEAQ (reference sequence).

This clonotype was seen at least ten times. V usage is TRBV7-2 and J usage is TRBJ1-1; D possibly corresponds to TRBD1 (6 bases). The CDR3 covers 17 residues. Germline CDR1 is SGHTA and CDR2 is FQGNSA. V was clipped by 5 bases and J by 4 bases, with 23 bases between them. CDR3 nucleotide sequence: TGTGCCAGCAGCCAAATCGGGGAGGGGGGATGGGGCACTGAAGCTTTCTTT. Protein: CASSQIGEGGWGTEAFF.

This clonotype was observed at least ten times. The chain uses TRBV7-2 and TRBJ2-5; TRBD2 aligns across 13 bases. Germline loops: CDR1 SGHTA, CDR2 FQGNSA. The CDR3 sequence is 20 residues long. The V gene end was trimmed by 2 bases and the J gene end by 0 bases; junction bases not matched to a gene: 12. This CDR3 is CASSLPWGLAGLRDQETQYF. For the CDR3, the DNA is TGTGCCAGCAGCTTACCCTGGGGACTAGCGGGATTAAGGGACCAAGAGACCCAGTACTTC. Based on the CDR3 plus reference TRBV7-2 and TRBJ2-5, the full variable domain is GAGVSQSPSNKVTEKGKDVELRCDPISGHTALYWYRQSLGQGLEFLIYFQGNSAPDKSGLPSDRFSAERTGGSVSTLTIQRTQQEDSAVYLCASSLPWGLAGLRDQETQYFGPGTRLLVL.

This chain connects TRBV24-1 to TRBJ2-7; D not resolved. The CDR3 is 14 residues long. The germline gives CDR1 KGHDR, CDR2 SFDVKD. Trimming took off 3 bases at V and 7 bases at J, with 15 bases between the two ends. CDR3 in amino acids: CATSDPVRAGEQYF. The CDR3 DNA reads TGTGCCACCAGTGATCCTGTCCGAGCCGGGGAGCAGTACTTC.

The table lists this clonotype with many counts. The V and J genes are TRBV5-8 and TRBJ2-6, with a possible D match to TRBD1 (5 bases). The CDR3 loop spans 20 amino acids. Germline V lookup: CDR1 SGHTS, CDR2 YDEGEE. Deletions cut 1 base from V and 0 bases from J, with 20 bases between. CDR3 nucleotide sequence: TGTGCCAGCAGCTTGTTTAGGGGAACTCAAGGCGCCTCTGGGGCCAACGTCCTGACTTTC. This sequence encodes CASSLFRGTQGASGANVLTF.

V usage is TRBV7-9 and J usage is TRBJ2-3, with TRBD2 identical over 7 bases. Germline CDR1 reads SEHNR; CDR2 reads FQNEAQ (reference sequence). The CDR3 runs to 15 residues. V trimming: 5 bases; J trimming: 4 bases; junction bases outside the gene matches: 9. This chain's CDR3 is CASSQEGGGSDTQYF. The CDR3 DNA reads TGTGCCAGCAGCCAAGAGGGCGGGGGATCAGATACGCAGTATTTT.

The chain employs TRBV11-2 and TRBJ1-4; D may be TRBD1 (6 bases). Trimming cost V 8 bases and J 3 bases, with 16 bases left between them. The CDR3 is 15 amino acids. Germline CDR1 SGHAT, CDR2 FQNNGV. In DNA, the CDR3 is TGTGCCAGCTCACCACCGACAGGCCCTAATGAAAAACTGTTTTTT. It translates to CASSPPTGPNEKLFF.

This clonotype was observed many times. This sequence joins TRBV5-1 and TRBJ1-6, with TRBD1 matching 12 bases. Losses at the gene ends were 0 bases for V and 6 bases for J; bases not matched to a gene: 10. Germline V gene lookup returns CDR1 SGHRS and CDR2 YFSETQ. The CDR3 extends over 19 amino acids. The chain's CDR3 is CASSLAPGTGGDGNSPLHF. The CDR3 DNA reads as TGCGCCAGCAGCTTGGCTCCAGGGACAGGGGGCGATGGTAATTCACCCCTCCACTTT.

There are many counts of this clonotype. The rearrangement links TRBV29-1 to TRBJ1-2, with a possible D match to TRBD1 (5 bases). The germline V gene encodes CDR1 SQVTM and CDR2 ANQGSEA. V lost 4 bases and J 2 bases, leaving 11 bases between the germline ends. This CDR3 region has 13 residues. The CDR3 coding sequence is TGCAGCGTTGCCTCCGGGGCGAACTATGGCTACACCTTC. This encodes CSVASGANYGYTF.